These 18 T cell receptor beta chains came from one sample sequenced in a study of control samples from healthy donors and cancer patients. Clones were read by immunoSEQ multiplex PCR, and TCRdb kept only the in-frame ones, dropping some. The table records 12,000 to 15,000 clones, approximately 77% of them present only once. The sequenced sample consisted of formalin-fixed, paraffin-embedded tissue. These receptors originate from a female donor with lung cancer.

V is TRBV19 and J is TRBJ1-4, with D uncertain. Looked up from germline, CDR1 is LNHDA and CDR2 is SQIVND (reference sequence). CDR3 length equals 13 residues. V dropped 3 bases and J dropped 7 bases, with 9 bases sitting between them. This chain's CDR3 is CASSIRRGEKLFF. The CDR3 DNA sequence: TGTGCCAGTAGTATTCGACGGGGTGAAAAACTGTTTTTT.

The chain combines TRBV7-2 with TRBJ1-2, with 8 bases aligning to TRBD1. This CDR3 contains 15 residues. The germline gives CDR1 SGHTA, CDR2 FQGNSA. The ends lost 5 bases at V and 6 bases at J; junction bases unmatched: 11. Here the CDR3 DNA reads TGTGCCAGCAGCCCTTATTTGACAGGGGAGCATGGCTACACCTTC. This codes for CASSPYLTGEHGYTF.

DNA of the CDR3: TGCGCCAGCAGCCCTCGGACCGCCGGAGGGTTCGACACTTCCACCGGGGAGCTGTTTTTT. It translates to CASSPRTAGGFDTSTGELFF. The chain links TRBV5-1 to TRBJ2-2, with TRBD2 as a possible D gene (6 bases). V lost 4 bases and J lost 4, with 29 bases in between. This CDR3 is 20 amino acids long. Germline V gene data show CDR1 as SGHRS and CDR2 as YFSETQ.

This chain joins TRBV7-2 and TRBJ1-6; the D gene is possibly TRBD1 (6 bases). The CDR3 consists of 13 residues. With 2 bases removed from V and 8 bases from J, the gap between germline ends came to 7 bases. The germline V gene encodes CDR1 SGHTA and CDR2 FQGNSA. The DNA of the CDR3 is TGTGCCAGCAGCTTAACAGGGTATTCACCCCTCCACTTT. Translated: CASSLTGYSPLHF.

Note on this clone: The same CDR3 is also encoded by other DNA sequences in this sample. CDR3 region: CASSLAGNTEAFF. The DNA of the CDR3 is TGCGCCAGCAGCTTGGCGGGGAACACTGAAGCTTTCTTT. This chain links TRBV5-1 with TRBJ1-1; D unclear. Between the trimmed V and J ends, which lost 0 bases and 1 base, there was a span of 4 bases. This CDR3 is 13 amino acids long. Germline V CDR1 and CDR2: SGHRS, YFSETQ.

J is TRBJ1-1 and V is TRBV9; no clear D. Deletions cut 1 base from V and 1 base from J, with 8 bases between. This CDR3 is 14 amino acids long. Germline CDR1 and CDR2: SGDLS and YYNGEE. The CDR3, as DNA: TGTGCCAGCAGCGTAATCGGCACGAACACTGAAGCTTTCTTT. Translating gives CASSVIGTNTEAFF.

This clone was recorded once. The chain uses TRBV19 and TRBJ2-2; the D gene is possibly TRBD1 (5 bases). V was cut by 5 bases and J by 4 bases, with 11 bases left in between. Germline-derived CDR1 and CDR2 are LNHDA and SQIVND (reference sequence). This CDR3 is built from 14 residues. The CDR3 sequence is CASSFGALTGELFF. CDR3 in DNA: TGTGCCAGTAGTTTTGGGGCCCTCACCGGGGAGCTGTTTTTT. The full variable domain, with the rest looked up from reference TRBV19 and TRBJ2-2, is DGGITQSPKYLFRKEGQNVTLSCEQNLNHDAMYWYRQDPGQGLRLIYYSQIVNDFQKGDIAEGYSVSREKKESFPLTVTSAQKNPTAFYLCASSFGALTGELFFGEGSRLTVL.

This chain links TRBV14 with TRBJ1-2; D is perhaps TRBD1 (5 bases). Per the germline V gene, CDR1 is SGHDN and CDR2 is FVKESK. V was clipped by 4 bases and J by 3 bases, with 9 bases between them. The CDR3 is 13 amino acids. CDR3 amino acids: CASSPGTDYGYTF. The CDR3 coding sequence is TGTGCCAGCAGCCCCGGGACGGACTATGGCTACACCTTC.

V is TRBV5-1 and J is TRBJ2-5, with D perhaps TRBD1 or TRBD2 (6 bases each). V lost 0 bases and J lost 5, with 11 bases in between. CDR1 is SGHRS, CDR2 YFSETQ, per germline. The CDR3 covers 14 residues. For the CDR3, the DNA is TGCGCCAGCAGCTTGGCGGGGGCGGATGAGACCCAGTACTTC. Protein: CASSLAGADETQYF.

V and J are TRBV7-2 and TRBJ1-5, with a possible D match to TRBD1 (5 bases). Deletions cut 5 bases from V and 3 bases from J, with 17 bases between. Germline V gene lookup returns CDR1 SGHTA and CDR2 FQGNSA. CDR3 length: 16 amino acids. The DNA for the CDR3 is TGTGCCAGCAGCCATCGTCATGAGGGGAACAATCAGCCCCAGCATTTT. It translates to CASSHRHEGNNQPQHF.

Note on this clone: One end of the junction varies from germline; a read error may be responsible. V usage is TRBV5-6 and J usage is TRBJ1-1; no reliable D call. The CDR3 sequence is 11 residues long. Germline V gene sequence: CDR1 SGHDT, CDR2 YYEEEE. The CDR3 region has the DNA TGTGCCAACAGCTTGAATTACGAAGCTTTCTTT. It translates to CANSLNYEAFF.

The chain uses TRBV30 and TRBJ2-7; a possible D gene is TRBD1 (6 bases). CDR3 length: 11 residues. Germline CDR1 reads GTSNPN; CDR2 reads SVGIG (reference sequence). Trimming took off 7 bases at V and 5 bases at J, with 12 bases between the two ends. This CDR3 reads CASGTFDEQYF. In DNA form, the CDR3 reads TGTGCCTCCGGGACATTCGACGAGCAGTACTTC.

V is TRBV30 and J is TRBJ2-1, with TRBD2 identical over 9 bases. The germline CDR1 and CDR2 sequences are GTSNPN and SVGIG (reference sequence). After removal of 4 bases from V and 0 bases from J, the junction contained 7 bases not matched to a gene. The CDR3 has 16 residues. In DNA, the CDR3 is TGTGCCTGGATGAAGCGGGAGGATAGCTCCTACAATGAGCAGTTCTTC. It specifies CAWMKREDSSYNEQFF. Full variable domain (rest looked up from reference TRBV30 and TRBJ2-1): SQTIHQWPATLVQPVGSPLSLECTVEGTSNPNLYWYRQAAGRGLQLLFYSVGIGQISSEVPQNLSASRPQDRQFILSSKKLLLSDSGFYLCAWMKREDSSYNEQFFGPGTRLTVL.

Only a few counts were recorded for this clone. The V gene is TRBV28, the J gene TRBJ2-1; 14 bases fit TRBD2. The CDR3 contains 14 residues. The ends lost 6 bases at V and 10 bases at J; junction bases unmatched: 5. The germline V gene has CDR1 MDHEN and CDR2 SYDVKM. CDR3 residues: CASRGTSGSREQFF. The CDR3 region has the DNA TGTGCCAGCAGGGGGACTAGCGGGAGTCGAGAGCAGTTCTTC.

The chain joins TRBV18 to TRBJ1-1, with unresolved D. The germline V gene encodes CDR1 KGHSH and CDR2 LQKENI. Trimming cost V 0 bases and J 1 base, with 12 bases left between them. The length of the CDR3 is 16 residues. CDR3 in amino acids: CASSPPLSTSNTEAFF. CDR3 nucleotides: TGTGCCAGCTCACCACCGTTAAGCACCTCGAACACTGAAGCTTTCTTT. The full variable domain, completed using reference TRBV18 and TRBJ1-1, is NAGVMQNPRHLVRRRGQEARLRCSPMKGHSHVYWYRQLPEEGLKFMVYLQKENIIDESGMPKERFSAEFPKEGPSILRIQQVVRGDSAAYFCASSPPLSTSNTEAFFGQGTRLTVV.

J is TRBJ1-1 and V is TRBV7-9, with D perhaps TRBD1 (6 bases). The CDR3 spans 14 residues. Germline CDR1 is SEHNR and CDR2 is FQNEAQ (reference sequence). Deletions cut 2 bases from V and 7 bases from J, with 14 bases between. CDR3 residues: CASSLTQGSIEAFF. The CDR3 nucleotides read TGTGCCAGCAGCTTAACCCAGGGGAGTATTGAAGCTTTCTTT.

The chain recombines TRBV6-5 with TRBJ1-1; D unclear. Germline V gene sequence: CDR1 MNHEY, CDR2 SVGAGI. V lost 1 base and J 7 bases, leaving 7 bases between the germline ends. The CDR3 consists of 12 residues. The CDR3 sequence is CASSYLGDEAFF. The CDR3 DNA reads TGTGCCAGCAGTTACTTGGGAGATGAAGCTTTCTTT.

This sequence joins TRBV6-5 and TRBJ2-7; the D gene is possibly TRBD2 (5 bases). Germline assignment: CDR1 MNHEY and CDR2 SVGAGI. Trimming left V 0 bases short and J 2 bases short, with 11 bases between. This CDR3 comprises 15 residues. Here the CDR3 reads CASSYSSLRAYEQYF. The CDR3 bases are TGTGCCAGCAGTTACTCGAGTCTGCGGGCCTACGAGCAGTACTTC.